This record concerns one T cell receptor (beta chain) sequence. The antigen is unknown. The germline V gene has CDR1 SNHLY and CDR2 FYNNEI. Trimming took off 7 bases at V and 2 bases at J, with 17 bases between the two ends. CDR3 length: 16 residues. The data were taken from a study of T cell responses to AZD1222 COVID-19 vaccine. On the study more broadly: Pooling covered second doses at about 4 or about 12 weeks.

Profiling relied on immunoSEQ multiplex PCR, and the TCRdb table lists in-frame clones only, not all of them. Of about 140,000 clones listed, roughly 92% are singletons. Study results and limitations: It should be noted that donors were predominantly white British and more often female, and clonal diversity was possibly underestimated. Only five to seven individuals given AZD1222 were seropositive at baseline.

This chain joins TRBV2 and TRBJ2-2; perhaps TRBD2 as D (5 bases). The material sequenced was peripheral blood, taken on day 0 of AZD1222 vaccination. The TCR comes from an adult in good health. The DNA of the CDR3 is TGTGCCAGCATCCAAAATAGAGGAGGAAACACCGGGGAGCTGTTTTTT. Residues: CASIQNRGGNTGELFF.